These 19 T cell receptor beta chains were all obtained from the same sample, sequenced in a study of cytomegalovirus exposure and HLA in healthy donors. Use of 60 Vbeta and 13 Jbeta primers characterized the PCR. Repertoires were generated with immunoSEQ multiplex PCR, while TCRdb's copy carries only in-frame clones and drops some. In the table there are 100,000 or so clones, roughly 15% of which are singletons. Specimen: PBMCs. The receptor set was obtained from a female donor in good health and CMV-seronegative.

The chain couples TRBV28 to TRBJ1-2, with 7 bases matching TRBD1. Germline CDR1 and CDR2: MDHEN and SYDVKM. The CDR3 extends over 14 amino acids. J lost 7 bases, V lost 1 base, and 6 bases had no gene match. The CDR3 DNA reads as TGTGCCAGCAGTTTATCCGACAGGGTCGGTGGCTACACCTTC. It specifies CASSLSDRVGGYTF.

Turning to this clone: The junction departs from germline at one end; a sequencing error may be responsible. The same CDR3 also results from other DNA sequences found in this sample. V gene TRBV5-4 combines with J gene TRBJ2-5; the match to TRBD2 covers 7 bases. Germline V gives CDR1 SGHNT, CDR2 YYREEE (reference sequence). CDR3 length equals 14 residues. The CDR3 is CASSPRTSGETQYF. The CDR3 DNA reads TGCGCCAGCAGCCCTCGGACTAGTGGGGAGACCCAGTACTTC.

The rearrangement links TRBV11-2 to TRBJ1-1; D is uncertain. Germline CDR1 is SGHAT and CDR2 is FQNNGV. This CDR3 spans 12 amino acids. Between the trimmed V and J ends, which lost 0 bases and 6 bases, there was a span of 5 bases. CDR3: CASSLDRAEAFF. CDR3 nucleotides: TGTGCCAGCAGCTTAGATCGAGCTGAAGCTTTCTTT.

This clone was seen more than once but under ten times. This chain links TRBV28 with TRBJ1-2; D is possibly TRBD1 (6 bases). This CDR3 contains 15 residues. The V and J ends lost 8 bases and 4 bases respectively, with 20 bases between them. CDR1 and CDR2 from the germline V gene are MDHEN and SYDVKM. The CDR3 reads CASVAGGGLSYGYTF. The CDR3, as DNA: TGTGCCAGCGTCGCTGGCGGGGGGCTGTCCTATGGCTACACCTTC.

This clone has a handful of counts. The chain combines TRBV9 with TRBJ2-3, with TRBD2 as a possible D gene (6 bases). The length of the CDR3 is 14 residues. CDR1 and CDR2 from the germline V gene are SGDLS and YYNGEE. Trimming took 4 bases from V and 2 from J, leaving 11 bases between them. The CDR3 DNA follows: TGTGCCAGCAGCCCAAGACTAGTCACAGATACGCAGTATTTT. Encoded protein: CASSPRLVTDTQYF.

This clone was found a few times. The chain links TRBV6-5 to TRBJ2-7, with 10 positions matching TRBD1. The germline V gene encodes CDR1 MNHEY and CDR2 SVGAGI. The CDR3 sequence is 15 residues long. J was trimmed by 5 bases and V by 2 bases; bases with no gene match: 6. In DNA form, the CDR3 reads TGTGCCAGCAGTTACGAAAGGGACAGGGGCCACGAGCAGTACTTC. This gives the protein CASSYERDRGHEQYF.

This clone appeared a few times. This chain connects TRBV6-5 to TRBJ1-4, with 12 bases aligning to TRBD1. V dropped 8 bases and J dropped 2; count of bases not matched to a gene: 3. The CDR3 length is 15 residues. The germline CDR1 and CDR2 sequences are MNHEY and SVGAGI. The CDR3 loop reads CASGGTGGTNEKLFF. The CDR3 coding sequence is TGTGCCAGCGGAGGGACAGGGGGCACTAATGAAAAACTGTTTTTT.

The J gene is TRBJ1-1, the V gene TRBV15; 10 positions match TRBD1. CDR1 and CDR2 (germline): LNHNV, YYDKDF (reference sequence). This CDR3 comprises 18 residues. V was clipped by 1 base and J by 1 base; unmatched bases: 9. The CDR3 DNA follows: TGTGCCACCAGCAGAGCCAAGGACAGGGGGGTAAAGAACACTGAAGCTTTCTTT. It translates to CATSRAKDRGVKNTEAFF.

This rearrangement joins TRBV4-1 to TRBJ1-6; D gene ambiguous. The CDR3 is 15 residues long. V lost 0 bases to trimming and J lost 10 bases, with 13 bases between them. Germline values: CDR1 MGHRA, CDR2 YSYEKL. Here the CDR3 DNA reads TGCGCCAGCAGCCAAGATGGGCAGGTCGGATCACCCCTCCACTTT. Translated: CASSQDGQVGSPLHF.

The chain recombines TRBV7-9 with TRBJ1-2; 8 nucleotides agree with TRBD1. Per germline, CDR1 SEHNR and CDR2 FQNEAQ (reference sequence). The J segment lost 6 bases and the V segment lost 5 bases, leaving 2 bases of the junction unmatched. The CDR3 runs 12 residues. In DNA form, the CDR3 reads TGTGCCAGCAGCCGGACAGGGAATGGCTACACCTTC. It codes for CASSRTGNGYTF. Drawing the rest from reference TRBV7-9 and TRBJ1-2, the complete variable domain is DTGVSQNPRHKITKRGQNVTFRCDPISEHNRLYWYRQTLGQGPEFLTYFQNEAQLEKSRLLSDRFSAERPKGSFSTLEIQRTEQGDSAMYLCASSRTGNGYTFGSGTRLTVV.

This sequence joins TRBV6-4 and TRBJ2-1, with 10 bases matching TRBD2. Looked up from germline, CDR1 is MRHNA and CDR2 is SNTAGT. This CDR3 comprises 15 residues. Trimming at V came to 0 bases and at J to 4 bases, leaving 0 bases not matched to a gene. The CDR3 DNA reads TGTGCCAGCAGTGACTCACTAGCGGGGTACAATGAGCAGTTCTTC. Protein: CASSDSLAGYNEQFF.

In DNA form, the CDR3 reads TGTGCCACCAGCAGAGCGGGGATACAAGAGACCCAGTACTTC. As protein: CATSRAGIQETQYF. The J gene is TRBJ2-5, the V gene TRBV15; perhaps TRBD2 as D (5 bases). The germline gives CDR1 LNHNV, CDR2 YYDKDF (reference sequence). The CDR3 is made up of 14 amino acids. The V gene lost 1 base and the J gene lost 2 bases, with 8 bases spanning the gap.

The CDR3 coding sequence is TGTGCCAGCAGCTATCGGGAGGGTAACTATGGCTACACCTTC. Its protein is CASSYREGNYGYTF. The chain employs TRBV5-4 and TRBJ1-2; D not certain. Germline-derived CDR1 and CDR2 are SGHNT and YYREEE (reference sequence). Trimming left V 3 bases short and J 1 base short, with 10 bases between. The CDR3 consists of 14 residues.

This clone was counted a few times. Here the CDR3 reads CASSLAATYEQYF. The DNA of the CDR3 is TGTGCCAGCAGTCTAGCAGCCACCTACGAGCAGTACTTC. The chain links TRBV27 to TRBJ2-7; a weak D match, TRBD2 (5 bases). V dropped 5 bases and J dropped 2 bases, with 10 bases sitting between them. Germline lookup yields CDR1 MNHEY and CDR2 SMNVEV (reference sequence). The CDR3 sequence is 13 residues long.

This chain uses TRBV30 with TRBJ1-1, with D unclear. CDR3 length: 12 amino acids. With 5 bases removed from V and 2 bases from J, the gap between germline ends came to 9 bases. CDR1 is GTSNPN, CDR2 SVGIG, per germline (reference sequence). The CDR3 coding sequence is TGTGCCTGGGGAGTAGTCAACACTGAAGCTTTCTTT. Its translation is CAWGVVNTEAFF.

This clone came up a few times. The chain joins TRBV19 to TRBJ1-5; D call uncertain. Germline CDR1 is LNHDA and CDR2 is SQIVND (reference sequence). Trimming left V 3 bases short and J 2 bases short, with 8 bases between. The CDR3 runs to 14 residues. CDR3: CASSIVVGNQPQHF. In nucleotides, the CDR3 is TGTGCCAGTAGTATTGTTGTCGGCAATCAGCCCCAGCATTTT.

The rearrangement links TRBV7-6 to TRBJ2-3; a possible D gene is TRBD1 (5 bases). This CDR3 is 15 amino acids long. The V gene lost 1 base and the J gene lost 0 bases, with 8 bases spanning the gap. From germline, CDR1 is SGHVS and CDR2 FNYEAQ. CDR3 region: CASSLDRTSTDTQYF. CDR3 bases: TGTGCCAGCAGCTTAGACAGGACCAGCACAGATACGCAGTATTTT.

The chain is built from TRBV9 and TRBJ2-3; 10 nucleotides match TRBD2. V shed 4 bases, J shed 4 bases, and the junction held 6 bases outside the gene matches. The germline gives CDR1 SGDLS, CDR2 YYNGEE. This CDR3 spans 15 amino acids. CDR3 in DNA: TGTGCCAGCAGCCCTAGCGGGAGAGGGGCAGATACGCAGTATTTT. This translates into CASSPSGRGADTQYF.

The gene calls are TRBV19 and TRBJ1-2, with 7 positions matching TRBD1. Unmatched junction bases numbered 5, after V lost 3 bases and J lost 4 bases. Germline CDR1 is LNHDA and CDR2 is SQIVND (reference sequence). The CDR3 runs to 14 residues. The CDR3 DNA is TGTGCCAGTAGTATCTGGGGACAGTCCTATGGCTACACCTTC. Amino acid sequence: CASSIWGQSYGYTF.